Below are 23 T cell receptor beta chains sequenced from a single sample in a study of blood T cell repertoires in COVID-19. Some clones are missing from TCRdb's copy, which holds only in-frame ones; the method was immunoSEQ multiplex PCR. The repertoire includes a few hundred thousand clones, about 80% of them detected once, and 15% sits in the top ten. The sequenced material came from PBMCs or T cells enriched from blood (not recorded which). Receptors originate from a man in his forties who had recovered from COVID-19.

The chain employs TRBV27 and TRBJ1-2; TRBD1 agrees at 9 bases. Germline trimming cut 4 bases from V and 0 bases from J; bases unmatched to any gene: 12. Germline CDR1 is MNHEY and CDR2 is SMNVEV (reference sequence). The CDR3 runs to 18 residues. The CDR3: CASSSSTPGQGANYGYTF. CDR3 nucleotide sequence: TGTGCCAGCAGTTCCTCAACACCGGGACAGGGAGCTAACTATGGCTACACCTTC.

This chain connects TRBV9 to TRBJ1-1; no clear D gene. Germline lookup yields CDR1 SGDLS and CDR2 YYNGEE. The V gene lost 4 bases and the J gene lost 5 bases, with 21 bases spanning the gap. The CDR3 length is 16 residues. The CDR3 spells CASSLTGEETGTEAFF. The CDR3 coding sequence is TGTGCCAGCAGCCTAACCGGGGAGGAAACCGGGACTGAAGCTTTCTTT.

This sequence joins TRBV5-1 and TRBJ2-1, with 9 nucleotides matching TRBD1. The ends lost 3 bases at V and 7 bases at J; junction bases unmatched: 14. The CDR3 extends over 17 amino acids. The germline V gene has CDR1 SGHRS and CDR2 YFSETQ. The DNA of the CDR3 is TGCGCCAGCAGCTCCGCCTGGGGACAGGGAAAGGGGAATGAGCAGTTCTTC. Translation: CASSSAWGQGKGNEQFF.

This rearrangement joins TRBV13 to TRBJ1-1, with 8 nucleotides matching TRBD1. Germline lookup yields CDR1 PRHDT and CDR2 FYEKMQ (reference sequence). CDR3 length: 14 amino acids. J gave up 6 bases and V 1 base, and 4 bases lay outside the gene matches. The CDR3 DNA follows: TGTGCCAGCAGCTTAGCGACAGGGGATCCTGAAGCTTTCTTT. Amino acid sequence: CASSLATGDPEAFF.

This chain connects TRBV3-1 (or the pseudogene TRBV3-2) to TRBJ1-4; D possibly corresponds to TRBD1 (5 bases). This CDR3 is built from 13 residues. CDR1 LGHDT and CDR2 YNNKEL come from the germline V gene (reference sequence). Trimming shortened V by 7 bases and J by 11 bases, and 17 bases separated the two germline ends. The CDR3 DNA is TGTGCCAGCAATAAGTACCAGGGTAGCAAACTGTTTTTT. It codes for CASNKYQGSKLFF.

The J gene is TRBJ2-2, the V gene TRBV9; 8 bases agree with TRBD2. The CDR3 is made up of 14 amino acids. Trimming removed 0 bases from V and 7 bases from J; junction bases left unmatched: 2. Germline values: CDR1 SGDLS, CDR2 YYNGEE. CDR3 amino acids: CASSVDREGGELFF. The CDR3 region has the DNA TGTGCCAGCAGCGTAGACCGGGAGGGCGGGGAGCTGTTTTTT.

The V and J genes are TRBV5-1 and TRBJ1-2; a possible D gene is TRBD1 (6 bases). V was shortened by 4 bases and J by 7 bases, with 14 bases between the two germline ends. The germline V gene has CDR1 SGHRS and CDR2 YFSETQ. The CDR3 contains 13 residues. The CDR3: CASSPQGLGGYTF. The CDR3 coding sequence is TGCGCCAGCAGCCCTCAGGGGTTGGGTGGCTACACCTTC.

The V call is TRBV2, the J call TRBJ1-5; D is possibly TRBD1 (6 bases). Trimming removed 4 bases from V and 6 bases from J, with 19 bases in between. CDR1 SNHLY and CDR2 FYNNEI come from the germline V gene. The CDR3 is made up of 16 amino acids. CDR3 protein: CASSGGVGGQGQPQHF. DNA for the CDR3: TGTGCCAGCAGTGGGGGAGTCGGGGGGCAGGGTCAGCCCCAGCATTTT.

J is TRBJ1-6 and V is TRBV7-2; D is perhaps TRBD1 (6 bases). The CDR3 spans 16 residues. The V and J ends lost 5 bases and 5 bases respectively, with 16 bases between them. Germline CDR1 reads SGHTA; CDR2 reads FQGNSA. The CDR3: CASSNQDSRNNSPLHF. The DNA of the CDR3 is TGTGCCAGCAGCAACCAGGACAGTCGGAATAATTCACCCCTCCACTTT.

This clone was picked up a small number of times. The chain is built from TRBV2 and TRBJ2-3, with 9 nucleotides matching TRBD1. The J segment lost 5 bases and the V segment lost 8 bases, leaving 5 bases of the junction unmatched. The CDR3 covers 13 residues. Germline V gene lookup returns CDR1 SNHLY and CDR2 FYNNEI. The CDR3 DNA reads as TGTGCCAGCCGGGACAGGGCTAGAGATACGCAGTATTTT. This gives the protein CASRDRARDTQYF.

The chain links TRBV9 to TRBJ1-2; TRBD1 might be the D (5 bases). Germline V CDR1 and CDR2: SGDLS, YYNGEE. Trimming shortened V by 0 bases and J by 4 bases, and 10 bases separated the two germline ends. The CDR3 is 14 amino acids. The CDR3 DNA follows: TGTGCCAGCAGCGTAGCTTTGGGGGGCTATGGCTACACCTTC. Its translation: CASSVALGGYGYTF.

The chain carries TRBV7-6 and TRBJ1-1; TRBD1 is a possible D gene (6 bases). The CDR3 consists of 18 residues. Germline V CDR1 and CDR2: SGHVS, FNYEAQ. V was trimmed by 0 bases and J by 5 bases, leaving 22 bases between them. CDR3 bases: TGTGCCAGCAGCTTAGCGCTTGGGTCAGGGGAAGGCAAGACTGAAGCTTTCTTT. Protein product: CASSLALGSGEGKTEAFF.

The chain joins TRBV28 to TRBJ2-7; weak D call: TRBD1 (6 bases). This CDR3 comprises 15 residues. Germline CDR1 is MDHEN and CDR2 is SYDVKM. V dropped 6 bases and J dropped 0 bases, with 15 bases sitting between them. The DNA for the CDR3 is TGTGCCAGCAGCTCTATGCAGGGGAGCTCCTACGAGCAGTACTTC. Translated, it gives CASSSMQGSSYEQYF.

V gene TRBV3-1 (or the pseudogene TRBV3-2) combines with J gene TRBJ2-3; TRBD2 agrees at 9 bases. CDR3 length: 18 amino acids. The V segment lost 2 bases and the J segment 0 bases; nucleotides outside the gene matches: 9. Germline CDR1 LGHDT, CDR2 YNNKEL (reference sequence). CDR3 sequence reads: CASSQWTAGGRSTDTQYF. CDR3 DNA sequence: TGTGCCAGCAGCCAATGGACGGCGGGAGGGCGAAGCACAGATACGCAGTATTTT.

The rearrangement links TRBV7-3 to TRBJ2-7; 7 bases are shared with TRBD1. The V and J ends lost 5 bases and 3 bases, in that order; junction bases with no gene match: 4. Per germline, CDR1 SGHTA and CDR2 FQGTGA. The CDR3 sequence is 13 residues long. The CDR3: CASSPTGFYEQYF. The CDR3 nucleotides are TGTGCCAGCAGCCCGACAGGGTTCTACGAGCAGTACTTC.

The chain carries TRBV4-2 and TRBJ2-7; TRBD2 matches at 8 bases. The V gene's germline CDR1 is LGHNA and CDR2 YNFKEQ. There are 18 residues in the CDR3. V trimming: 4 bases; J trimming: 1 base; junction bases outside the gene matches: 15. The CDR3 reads CASSLSGGTPTSSYEQYF. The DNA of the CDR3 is TGTGCCAGCAGCCTCTCGGGGGGGACTCCCACGTCGTCCTACGAGCAGTACTTC.

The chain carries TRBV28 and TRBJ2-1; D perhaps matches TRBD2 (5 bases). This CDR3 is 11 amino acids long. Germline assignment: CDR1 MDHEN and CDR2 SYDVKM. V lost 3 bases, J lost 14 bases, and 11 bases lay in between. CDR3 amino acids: CASSFWESEFF. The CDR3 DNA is TGTGCCAGCAGTTTTTGGGAGAGTGAGTTCTTC.

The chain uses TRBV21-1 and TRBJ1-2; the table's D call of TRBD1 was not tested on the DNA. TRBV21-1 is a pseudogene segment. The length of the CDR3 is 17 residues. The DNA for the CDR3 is TGTGCCAGCAGCGCCCGGGACAGGGGGCGGATAAACTATGGCTACACCTTC. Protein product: CASSARDRGRINYGYTF.

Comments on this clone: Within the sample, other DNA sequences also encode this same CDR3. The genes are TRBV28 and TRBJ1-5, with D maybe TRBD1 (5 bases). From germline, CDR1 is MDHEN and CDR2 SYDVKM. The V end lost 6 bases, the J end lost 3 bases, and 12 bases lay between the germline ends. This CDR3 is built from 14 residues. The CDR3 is CASSPGGSNQPQHF. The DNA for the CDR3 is TGTGCCAGCAGCCCGGGGGGGTCCAATCAGCCCCAGCATTTT. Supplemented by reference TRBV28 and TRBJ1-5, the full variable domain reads DVKVTQSSRYLVKRTGEKVFLECVQDMDHENMFWYRQDPGLGLRLIYFSYDVKMKEKGDIPEGYSVSREKKERFSLILESASTNQTSMYLCASSPGGSNQPQHFGDGTRLSIL.

DNA for the CDR3: TGTGCCAGTAGTCCCCTCCGGGGGGCCTACAATGAGCAGTTCTTC. This translates into CASSPLRGAYNEQFF. V gene TRBV19 combines with J gene TRBJ2-1, with 7 bases identical to TRBD2. The CDR3 is made up of 15 amino acids. CDR1 is LNHDA and CDR2 is SQIVND in the germline V gene (reference sequence). V lost 5 bases and J lost 2; bases outside the gene matches: 6.

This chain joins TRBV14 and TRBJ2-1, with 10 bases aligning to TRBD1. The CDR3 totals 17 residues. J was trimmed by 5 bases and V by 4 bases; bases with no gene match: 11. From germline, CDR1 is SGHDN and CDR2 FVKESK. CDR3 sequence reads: CASSRLPGTGEDNEQFF. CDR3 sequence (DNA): TGTGCCAGCAGCCGACTCCCAGGGACAGGGGAGGACAATGAGCAGTTCTTC. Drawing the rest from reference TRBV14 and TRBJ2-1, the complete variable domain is EAGVTQFPSHSVIEKGQTVTLRCDPISGHDNLYWYRRVMGKEIKFLLHFVKESKQDESGMPNNRFLAERTGGTYSTLKVQPAELEDSGVYFCASSRLPGTGEDNEQFFGPGTRLTVL.

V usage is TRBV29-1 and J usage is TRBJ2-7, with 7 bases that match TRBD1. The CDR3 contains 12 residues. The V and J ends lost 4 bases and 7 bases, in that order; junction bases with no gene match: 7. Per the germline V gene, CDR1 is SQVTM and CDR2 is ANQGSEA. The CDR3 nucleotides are TGCAGCGTTGGGGCAGGGGGTGTTGAGCAGTACTTC. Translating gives CSVGAGGVEQYF.

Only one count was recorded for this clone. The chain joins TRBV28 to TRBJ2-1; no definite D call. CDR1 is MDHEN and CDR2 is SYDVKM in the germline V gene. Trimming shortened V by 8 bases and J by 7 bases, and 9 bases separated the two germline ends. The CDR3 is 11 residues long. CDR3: CASQRRNEQFF. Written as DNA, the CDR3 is TGTGCCAGCCAGCGCCGGAATGAGCAGTTCTTC.